This TCR beta chain appears in the sequencing data of a study of T cell repertoires in cytomegalovirus infection (dated by TCRdb to the late 2010s). Notes on the research overall: Donor HLA type was relevant to the analysis, as public TCR beta signatures indicated carriage of CMV infection together with the matching HLA type. General conclusions and limits of the study: Carriers of CMV infection plus the relevant HLA type were discriminated by the cumulative frequency of public TCR beta family members in the study cohort and in an independent roughly 350-donor cohort. In the ex vivo response, HLA-C-restricted CMV-specific TCR beta clonotypes were dominant, and in two of eight donors the single most frequent clonotype came from this HLA-C-restricted group.

Trimming costs V 4 bases and J 5 bases, and their ends lie 15 bases apart. CDR1 and CDR2, looked up from the germline V gene, are SGHVS and FNYEAQ. The CDR3 goes from the cysteine to the phenylalanine over 16 residues. CDR3 DNA only is kept here, 48 bases in frame from base 1. This clonotype appeared many times. What antigen it recognizes has not been identified. Nothing much larger sits one base from this clone, and base qualities are not available. The instrument was an Illumina HiSeq 1500. TCRdb reprocessing: public reads trimmed at Q25 with fastp, clones called with MiXCR, in-frame beta chains kept. When rows share a CDR3 protein, they turn into one entry using the most common DNA and genes. Across this sample there are about 400,000 distinct CDR3 sequences, with around 18% seen only once. In total, the top ten clones hold roughly 8.7% of the sample.

The chain joins TRBV7-6 to TRBJ1-6; the best D guess is TRBD1, with 6 bases matching. Sequenced: PBMCs. This TCR was recovered from a human donor in good health (CMV status not recorded). Some clones in this sample may be carry-over from other donors' samples. The CDR3 in this case is CASSSLTGANNSPLHF. The nucleotides are TGTGCCAGCAGCTCATTGACAGGCGCTAATAATTCACCCCTCCACTTT. Reference TRBV7-6 and TRBJ1-6 proteins supply the regions before and after the CDR3; the full variable domain is: GAGVSQSPRYKVTKRGQDVALRCDPISGHVSLYWYRQALGQGPEFLTYFNYEAQQDKSGLPNDRFSAERPEGSISTLTIQRTEQRDSAMYRCASSSLTGANNSPLHFGNGTRLTVT.